Shown below are 15 T cell receptor beta chains from a single sample sequenced in a study of T-cell reconstitution after alpha-beta-depleted transplantation in children. For TCRbeta, the library was prepared with unique molecular identifiers. TCRdb reprocessed the PCR reads via MiXCR and lists one record per CDR3 protein. The sample holds fewer than 200,000 distinct CDR3 sequences, approximately 7% seen once. Sequencing used PBMCs from the stem cell graft donor, obtained from the stem cell graft. These receptors were taken from a human donor who donated a stem cell graft to a child with Wiskott-Aldrich syndrome.

The sample holds many counts of this clonotype. J is TRBJ2-1 and V is TRBV20-1; possibly TRBD1 for D (6 bases). The germline CDR1 and CDR2 sequences are DFQATT and SNEGSKA (reference sequence). V gave up 5 bases and J gave up 3 bases, with 8 bases separating them. The CDR3 runs 12 residues. CDR3: CSARDNYNEQFF. The CDR3 coding sequence is TGCAGTGCTCGGGACAACTACAATGAGCAGTTCTTC.

This clonotype has a count of ten or more. The CDR3 is CASNPARVTGHYGYTF. Here the CDR3 DNA reads TGTGCCAGCAACCCCGCCCGCGTCACAGGGCACTATGGCTACACCTTC. This chain joins TRBV12-3 or TRBV12-4 and TRBJ1-2, with D perhaps matching TRBD1 (6 bases). The CDR3 is 16 amino acids. Trimming left V 7 bases short and J 3 bases short, with 21 bases between.

This clonotype was found many times. The rearrangement uses TRBV5-6 and TRBJ2-7, with D possibly matching TRBD2 (6 bases). The CDR3 has 16 residues. Germline CDR1 and CDR2: SGHDT and YYEEEE. V lost 2 bases, J lost 4 bases, and 19 bases lay in between. The DNA for the CDR3 is TGTGCCAGCAGCTTTCTAGCGAGCAGAGGAGGTTACGAGCAGTACTTC. Amino acids: CASSFLASRGGYEQYF.

This clonotype was observed at least ten times. The rearrangement links TRBV10-3 to TRBJ1-3; D remains ambiguous. Germline V gene lookup returns CDR1 ENHRY and CDR2 SYGVKD. V dropped 6 bases and J dropped 0 bases, with 6 bases sitting between them. This CDR3 comprises 13 residues. CDR3 amino acids: CAIRPPSGNTIYF. The CDR3 DNA reads TGTGCCATCAGACCTCCCTCTGGAAACACCATATATTTT.

Ten or more counts support this clonotype. The V call is TRBV7-2, the J call TRBJ1-5; D is possibly TRBD1 (5 bases). CDR1 is SGHTA, CDR2 FQGNSA, per germline. The CDR3 covers 15 residues. The germline V and J ends were trimmed by 1 base and 3 bases, with 10 bases remaining between them. CDR3 nucleotides: TGTGCCAGCAGCTTAGATGGGGGGACCAATCAGCCCCAGCATTTT. Amino acid sequence: CASSLDGGTNQPQHF.

There are many counts of this clonotype. The V call is TRBV25-1, the J call TRBJ2-1; D is unresolved. This CDR3 has 14 amino acids. Germline V lookup: CDR1 MGHDK, CDR2 SYGVNS. Trimming took 4 bases from V and 1 from J, leaving 8 bases between them. The CDR3 here is CASSATGSYNEQFF. CDR3 coding DNA: TGTGCCAGCAGTGCTACTGGGTCCTACAATGAGCAGTTCTTC.

This clonotype was seen repeatedly, ten times or more. J is TRBJ1-1 and V is TRBV6-5, with D possibly TRBD1 on 5 matching bases. Germline V gene sequence: CDR1 MNHEY, CDR2 SVGAGI. This CDR3 spans 15 amino acids. The germline V and J ends were trimmed by 0 bases and 2 bases, with 10 bases remaining between them. CDR3 in DNA: TGTGCCAGCAGTTACTCGACCGGGACCAACACTGAAGCTTTCTTT. Its translation is CASSYSTGTNTEAFF.

This clonotype has ten or more counts. J is TRBJ2-7 and V is TRBV6-9; TRBD2 aligns across 7 bases. The germline CDR1 and CDR2 sequences are MNHGY and SVAAGI. The V gene end was trimmed by 5 bases and the J gene end by 0 bases; junction bases not matched to a gene: 7. The CDR3 extends over 15 amino acids. The CDR3 DNA sequence: TGTGCCAGCAGTAGCGGGACTCCGAGCTCCTACGAGCAGTACTTC. This translates into CASSSGTPSSYEQYF.

V gene TRBV7-8 combines with J gene TRBJ1-5; D is undetermined. This CDR3 is 14 amino acids long. Trimming removed 3 bases from V and 5 bases from J, with 11 bases in between. Germline V gives CDR1 SGHVS, CDR2 FQNEAQ. CDR3 sequence reads: CASSFRRDDQPQHF. Here the CDR3 DNA reads TGTGCCAGCAGCTTCCGGCGGGATGATCAGCCCCAGCATTTT. Complete variable domain (other parts from reference TRBV7-8 and TRBJ1-5): GAGVSQSPRYKVAKRGQDVALRCDPISGHVSLFWYQQALGQGPEFLTYFQNEAQLDKSGLPSDRFFAERPEGSVSTLKIQRTQQEDSAVYLCASSFRRDDQPQHFGDGTRLSIL.

This clonotype was observed a handful of times. The chain employs TRBV5-1 and TRBJ1-4; D unclear. Between the trimmed V and J ends, which lost 0 bases and 2 bases, there was a span of 11 bases. The CDR3 is 16 residues long. Germline CDR1 is SGHRS and CDR2 is YFSETQ. This CDR3 is CASSLEPWVTNEKLFF. In nucleotides, the CDR3 is TGCGCCAGCAGCTTGGAACCGTGGGTTACTAATGAAAAACTGTTTTTT.

This clonotype has ten or more counts. This chain connects TRBV24-1 to TRBJ2-2; D ambiguous. Germline CDR1 reads KGHDR; CDR2 reads SFDVKD. The V gene lost 0 bases and the J gene lost 7 bases, with 8 bases spanning the gap. This CDR3 spans 14 amino acids. DNA for the CDR3: TGTGCCACCAGTGATTTGGACGTAAGCGGGGAGCTGTTTTTT. Encoded protein: CATSDLDVSGELFF.

This clonotype was counted many times. This chain connects TRBV2 to TRBJ2-3; D is ambiguous. Germline loops: CDR1 SNHLY, CDR2 FYNNEI. Trimming pared 6 bases from V and 2 bases from J, leaving 15 bases between. There are 15 residues in the CDR3. This CDR3 is CASRWGQINTDTQYF. The CDR3 nucleotides read TGTGCCAGCAGGTGGGGTCAAATCAACACAGATACGCAGTATTTT.

This clonotype was recorded at least ten times. The CDR3 nucleotides are TGCGCCAGCAGCCCGGCGGGCCTGGTTCACGACGAGCAGTACTTC. Its protein product is CASSPAGLVHDEQYF. The chain uses TRBV5-1 and TRBJ2-7; a weak D match, TRBD2 (5 bases). The V end lost 4 bases, the J end lost 5 bases, and 19 bases lay between the germline ends. The CDR3 loop spans 15 amino acids. The germline V gene has CDR1 SGHRS and CDR2 YFSETQ.

This clonotype appeared many times. This chain links TRBV6-6 with TRBJ2-2; no reliable D call. There are 13 residues in the CDR3. Trimming removed 1 base from V and 3 bases from J, with 3 bases in between. Germline V gene sequence: CDR1 MNHNY, CDR2 SVGAGI (reference sequence). The CDR3 region has the DNA TGTGCCAGCAGTTACTTCGACACCGGGGAGCTGTTTTTT. Translating gives CASSYFDTGELFF.

This clonotype has ten or more counts. The genes are TRBV25-1 and TRBJ2-5; D possibly corresponds to TRBD1 (5 bases). The CDR3 runs to 14 residues. Between the trimmed V and J ends, which lost 3 bases and 1 base, there was a span of 9 bases. Germline V gene sequence: CDR1 MGHDK, CDR2 SYGVNS. In nucleotides, the CDR3 is TGTGCCAGCAGTGACAGAGACAGCCAAGAGACCCAGTACTTC. Protein product: CASSDRDSQETQYF.